The text below deals with one T cell receptor (beta chain). The data belong to a study of T-cell reconstitution after alpha-beta-depleted transplantation in children. Germline V gives CDR1 LGHNT, CDR2 FRNRAP. The CDR3 contains 14 residues. With 0 bases removed from V and 2 bases from J, the gap between germline ends came to 8 bases. Molecular barcoding with unique molecular identifiers was used for the TCRbeta library. From the PCR reads, TCRdb called clonotypes with MiXCR, one entry per CDR3 protein. Of approximately 270,000 distinct CDR3 sequences in the sample, about a tenth were seen once. This sequence was found in a human donor who donated a stem cell graft to a child with SCID. The rearrangement uses TRBV12-5 and TRBJ2-7; no clear D gene. The sequences come from PBMCs from the stem cell graft donor, collected from the stem cell graft. The CDR3 region has the DNA TGTGCTAGTGGTTTGGTTGGAGTCCCCTACGAGCAGTACTTC. Protein sequence: CASGLVGVPYEQYF.